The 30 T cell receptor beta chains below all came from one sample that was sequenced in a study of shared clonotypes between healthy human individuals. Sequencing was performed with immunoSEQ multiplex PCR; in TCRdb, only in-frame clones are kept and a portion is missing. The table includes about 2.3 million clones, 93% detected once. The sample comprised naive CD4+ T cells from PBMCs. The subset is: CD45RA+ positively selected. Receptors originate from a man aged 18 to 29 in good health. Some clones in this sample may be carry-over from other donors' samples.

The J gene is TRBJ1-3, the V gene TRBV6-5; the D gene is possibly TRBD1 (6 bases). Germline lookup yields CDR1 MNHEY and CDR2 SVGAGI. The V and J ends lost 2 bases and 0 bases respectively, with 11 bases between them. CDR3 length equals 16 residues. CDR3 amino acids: CASSYNRAASGNTIYF. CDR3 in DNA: TGTGCCAGCAGTTACAACAGGGCGGCCTCTGGAAACACCATATATTTT.

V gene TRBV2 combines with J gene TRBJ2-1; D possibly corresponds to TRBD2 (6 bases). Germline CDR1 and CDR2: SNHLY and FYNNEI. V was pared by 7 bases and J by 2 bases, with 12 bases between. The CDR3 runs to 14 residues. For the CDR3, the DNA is TGTGCCAGCACCGCACTAGCCCCCTACAATGAGCAGTTCTTC. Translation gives CASTALAPYNEQFF.

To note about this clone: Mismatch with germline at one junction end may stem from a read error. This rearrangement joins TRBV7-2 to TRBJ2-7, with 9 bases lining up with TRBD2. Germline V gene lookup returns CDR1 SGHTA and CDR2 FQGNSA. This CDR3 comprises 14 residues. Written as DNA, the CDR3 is TGTGCCAGCAGTTTAGCGGGAGTCGGCTACGAGCAGTACTTC. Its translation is CASSLAGVGYEQYF.

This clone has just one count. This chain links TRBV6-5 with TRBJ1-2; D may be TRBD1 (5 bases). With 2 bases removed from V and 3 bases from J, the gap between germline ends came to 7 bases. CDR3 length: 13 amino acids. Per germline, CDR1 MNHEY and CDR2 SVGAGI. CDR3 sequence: CASSYVGDYGYTF. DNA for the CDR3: TGTGCCAGCAGTTACGTAGGGGACTATGGCTACACCTTC.

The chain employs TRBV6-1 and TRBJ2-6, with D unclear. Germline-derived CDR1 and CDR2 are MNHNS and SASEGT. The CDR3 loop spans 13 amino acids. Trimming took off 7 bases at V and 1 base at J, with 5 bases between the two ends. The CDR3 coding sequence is TGTGCCAGCACCTATTCTGGGGCCAACGTCCTGACTTTC. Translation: CASTYSGANVLTF.

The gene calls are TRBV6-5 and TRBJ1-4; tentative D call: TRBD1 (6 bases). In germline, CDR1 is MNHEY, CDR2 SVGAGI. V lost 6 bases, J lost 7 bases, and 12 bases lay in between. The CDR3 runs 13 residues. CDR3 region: CASSPGAGEKLFF. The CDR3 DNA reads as TGTGCCAGCAGCCCGGGGGCGGGTGAAAAACTGTTTTTT.

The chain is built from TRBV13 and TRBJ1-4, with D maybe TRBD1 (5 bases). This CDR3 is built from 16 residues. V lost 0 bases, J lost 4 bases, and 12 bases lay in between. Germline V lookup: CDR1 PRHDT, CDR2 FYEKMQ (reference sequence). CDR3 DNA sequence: TGTGCCAGCAGCTTAGGGTCGGGACGGTTTAATGAAAAACTGTTTTTT. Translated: CASSLGSGRFNEKLFF.

CDR3 protein: CAWSGAGYEQYF. The CDR3 bases are TGTGCCTGGAGTGGGGCTGGATACGAGCAGTACTTC. The gene calls are TRBV30 and TRBJ2-7; no firm D call. CDR3 length: 12 amino acids. Germline-derived CDR1 and CDR2 are GTSNPN and SVGIG (reference sequence). The V end lost 1 base, the J end lost 4 bases, and 8 bases lay between the germline ends.

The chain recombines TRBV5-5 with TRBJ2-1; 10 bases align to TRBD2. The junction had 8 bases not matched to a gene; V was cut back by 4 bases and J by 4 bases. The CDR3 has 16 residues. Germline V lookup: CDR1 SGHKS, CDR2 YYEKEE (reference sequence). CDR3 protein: CASSPVGSGGYNEQFF. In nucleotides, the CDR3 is TGTGCCAGCAGCCCCGTGGGTAGCGGGGGGTACAATGAGCAGTTCTTC.

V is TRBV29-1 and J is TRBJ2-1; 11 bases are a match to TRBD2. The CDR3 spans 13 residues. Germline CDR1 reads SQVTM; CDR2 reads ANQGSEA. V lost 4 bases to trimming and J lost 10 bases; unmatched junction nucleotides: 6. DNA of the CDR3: TGCAGCGTTGGGTTGTTAGCGGGAGGGGAGCAGTTCTTC. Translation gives CSVGLLAGGEQFF.

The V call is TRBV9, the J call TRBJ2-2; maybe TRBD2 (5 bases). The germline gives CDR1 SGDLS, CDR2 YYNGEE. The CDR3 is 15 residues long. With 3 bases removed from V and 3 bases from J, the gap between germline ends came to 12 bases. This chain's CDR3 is CASSGGPAHTGELFF. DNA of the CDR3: TGTGCCAGCAGCGGAGGGCCTGCCCACACCGGGGAGCTGTTTTTT.

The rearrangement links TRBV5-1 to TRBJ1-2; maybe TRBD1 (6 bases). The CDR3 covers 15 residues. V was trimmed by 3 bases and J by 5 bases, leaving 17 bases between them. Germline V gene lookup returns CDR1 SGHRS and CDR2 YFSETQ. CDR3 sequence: CASSYSLTGRYGYTF. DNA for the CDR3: TGCGCCAGCAGCTATTCTCTGACAGGCCGGTATGGCTACACCTTC. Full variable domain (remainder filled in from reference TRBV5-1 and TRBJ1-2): KAGVTQTPRYLIKTRGQQVTLSCSPISGHRSVSWYQQTPGQGLQFLFEYFSETQRNKGNFPGRFSGRQFSNSRSEMNVSTLELGDSALYLCASSYSLTGRYGYTFGSGTRLTVV.

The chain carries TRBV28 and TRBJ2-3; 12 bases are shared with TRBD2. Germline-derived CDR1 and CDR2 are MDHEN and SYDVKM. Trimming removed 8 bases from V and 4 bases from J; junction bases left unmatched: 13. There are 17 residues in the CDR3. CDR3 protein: CASGNPTSGRGADTQYF. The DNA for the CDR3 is TGTGCCAGCGGCAACCCGACTAGCGGGAGAGGTGCAGATACGCAGTATTTT.

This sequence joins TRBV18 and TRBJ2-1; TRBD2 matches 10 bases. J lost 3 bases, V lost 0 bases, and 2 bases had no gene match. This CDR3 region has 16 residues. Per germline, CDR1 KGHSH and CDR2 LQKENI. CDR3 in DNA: TGTGCCAGCTCACCACCTGGGACTAGCGTCTACAATGAGCAGTTCTTC. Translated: CASSPPGTSVYNEQFF.

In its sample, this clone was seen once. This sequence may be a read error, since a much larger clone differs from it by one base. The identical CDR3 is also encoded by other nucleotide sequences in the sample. This CDR3 reads CASSVDGNTDTQYF. For the CDR3, the DNA is TGTGCCAGCAGCGTAGACGGGAACACAGATACGCAGTATTTT. The chain carries TRBV9 and TRBJ2-3; a weak D match, TRBD2 (5 bases). Trimming removed 0 bases from V and 2 bases from J, with 7 bases in between. Germline loops: CDR1 SGDLS, CDR2 YYNGEE. The CDR3 runs 14 residues.

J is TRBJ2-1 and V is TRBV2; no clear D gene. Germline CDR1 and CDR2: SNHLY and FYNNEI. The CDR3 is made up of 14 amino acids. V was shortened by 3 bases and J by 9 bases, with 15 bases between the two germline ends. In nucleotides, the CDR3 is TGTGCCAGCAGTGAGATCTACGGTCAAATTGAGCAGTTCTTC. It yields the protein CASSEIYGQIEQFF.

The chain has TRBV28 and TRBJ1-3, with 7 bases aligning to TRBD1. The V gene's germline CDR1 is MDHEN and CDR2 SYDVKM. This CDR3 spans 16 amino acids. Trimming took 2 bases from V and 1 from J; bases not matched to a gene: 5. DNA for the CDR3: TGTGCCAGCAGTTTAGGTTGGACAGGTTCTGGAAACACCATATATTTT. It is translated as CASSLGWTGSGNTIYF. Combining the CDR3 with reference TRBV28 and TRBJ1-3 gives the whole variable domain DVKVTQSSRYLVKRTGEKVFLECVQDMDHENMFWYRQDPGLGLRLIYFSYDVKMKEKGDIPEGYSVSREKKERFSLILESASTNQTSMYLCASSLGWTGSGNTIYFGEGSWLTVV.

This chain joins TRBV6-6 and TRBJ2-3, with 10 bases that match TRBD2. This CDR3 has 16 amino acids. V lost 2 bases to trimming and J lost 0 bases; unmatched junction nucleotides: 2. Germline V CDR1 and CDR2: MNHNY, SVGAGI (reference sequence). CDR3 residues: CASSYGTSASTDTQYF. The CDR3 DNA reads TGTGCCAGCAGTTACGGGACTAGCGCTAGCACAGATACGCAGTATTTT.

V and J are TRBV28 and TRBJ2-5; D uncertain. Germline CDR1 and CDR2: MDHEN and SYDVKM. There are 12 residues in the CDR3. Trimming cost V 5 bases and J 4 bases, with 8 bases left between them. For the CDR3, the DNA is TGTGCCAGCAGTGGTCTTCCAGAGACCCAGTACTTC. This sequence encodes CASSGLPETQYF.

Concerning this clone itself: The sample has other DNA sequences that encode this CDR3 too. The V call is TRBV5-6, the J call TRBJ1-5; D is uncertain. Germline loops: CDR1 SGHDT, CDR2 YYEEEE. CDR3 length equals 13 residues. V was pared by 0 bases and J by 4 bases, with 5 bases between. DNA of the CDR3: TGTGCCAGCAGCTTGGCCCCAAATCAGCCCCAGCATTTT. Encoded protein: CASSLAPNQPQHF. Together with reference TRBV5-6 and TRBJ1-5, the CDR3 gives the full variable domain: DAGVTQSPTHLIKTRGQQVTLRCSPKSGHDTVSWYQQALGQGPQFIFQYYEEEERQRGNFPDRFSGHQFPNYSSELNVNALLLGDSALYLCASSLAPNQPQHFGDGTRLSIL.

Written as DNA, the CDR3 is TGTGCCAGCAGTTTGTCTAGCGGTTACACCGGGGAGCTGTTTTTT. It specifies CASSLSSGYTGELFF. J is TRBJ2-2 and V is TRBV28; 7 bases are a match to TRBD2. The CDR3 is 15 amino acids. Trimming cost V 3 bases and J 3 bases; bases outside gene matches: 4. Germline V gene sequence: CDR1 MDHEN, CDR2 SYDVKM. Full variable domain (rest looked up from reference TRBV28 and TRBJ2-2): DVKVTQSSRYLVKRTGEKVFLECVQDMDHENMFWYRQDPGLGLRLIYFSYDVKMKEKGDIPEGYSVSREKKERFSLILESASTNQTSMYLCASSLSSGYTGELFFGEGSRLTVL.

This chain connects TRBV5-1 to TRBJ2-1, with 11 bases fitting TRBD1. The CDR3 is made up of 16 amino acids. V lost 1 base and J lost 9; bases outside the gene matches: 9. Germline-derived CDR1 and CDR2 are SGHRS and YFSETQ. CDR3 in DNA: TGCGCCAGCAGCTTGCTGGGACAGGGGGAGGTTGGTGAGCAGTTCTTC. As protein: CASSLLGQGEVGEQFF.

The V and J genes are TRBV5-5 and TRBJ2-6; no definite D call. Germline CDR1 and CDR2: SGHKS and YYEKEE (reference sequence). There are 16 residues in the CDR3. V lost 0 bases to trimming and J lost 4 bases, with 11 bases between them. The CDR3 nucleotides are TGTGCCAGCAGCTTGGCGTTAGGCGCGGGGGCCAACGTCCTGACTTTC. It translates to CASSLALGAGANVLTF.

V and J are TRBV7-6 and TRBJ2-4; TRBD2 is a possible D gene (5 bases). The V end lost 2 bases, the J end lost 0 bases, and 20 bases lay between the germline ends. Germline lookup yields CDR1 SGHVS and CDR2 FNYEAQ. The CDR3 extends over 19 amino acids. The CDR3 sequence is CASSLLRVDDQLAKNIQYF. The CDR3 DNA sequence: TGTGCCAGCAGCTTACTGCGGGTCGACGATCAACTAGCCAAAAACATTCAGTACTTC.

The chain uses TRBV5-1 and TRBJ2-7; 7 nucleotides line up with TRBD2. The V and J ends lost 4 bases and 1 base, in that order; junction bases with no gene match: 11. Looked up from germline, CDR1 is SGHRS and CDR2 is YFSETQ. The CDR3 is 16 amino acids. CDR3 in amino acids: CASSPGRGGHSYEQYF. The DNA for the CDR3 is TGCGCCAGCAGCCCGGGAAGGGGAGGGCATTCCTACGAGCAGTACTTC.

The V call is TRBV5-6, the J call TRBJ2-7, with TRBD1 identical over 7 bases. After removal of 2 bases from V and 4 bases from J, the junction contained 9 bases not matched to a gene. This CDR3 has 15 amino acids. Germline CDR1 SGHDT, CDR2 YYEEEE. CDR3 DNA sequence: TGTGCCAGCAGCTTACTTCCGGGACAGCCATACGAGCAGTACTTC. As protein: CASSLLPGQPYEQYF.

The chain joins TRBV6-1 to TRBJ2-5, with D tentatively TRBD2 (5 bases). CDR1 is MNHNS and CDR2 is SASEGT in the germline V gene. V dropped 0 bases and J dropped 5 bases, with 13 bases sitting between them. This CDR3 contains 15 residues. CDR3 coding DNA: TGTGCCAGCAGTGAAGCGCGGGTTTTCAGGGAGACCCAGTACTTC. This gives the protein CASSEARVFRETQYF.

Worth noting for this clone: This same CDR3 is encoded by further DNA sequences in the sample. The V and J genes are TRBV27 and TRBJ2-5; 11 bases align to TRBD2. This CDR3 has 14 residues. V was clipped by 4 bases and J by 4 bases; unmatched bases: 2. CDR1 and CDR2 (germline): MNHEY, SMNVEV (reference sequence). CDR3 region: CASSSGTSGETQYF. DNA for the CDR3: TGTGCCAGCAGTTCTGGGACTAGCGGAGAGACCCAGTACTTC.

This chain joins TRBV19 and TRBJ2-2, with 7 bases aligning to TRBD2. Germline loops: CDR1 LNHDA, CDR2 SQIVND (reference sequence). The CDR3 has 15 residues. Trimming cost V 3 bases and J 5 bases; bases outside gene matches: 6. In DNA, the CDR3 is TGTGCCAGTAGTATCAGCAGCGGGAAGACCGGGGAGCTGTTTTTT. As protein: CASSISSGKTGELFF.

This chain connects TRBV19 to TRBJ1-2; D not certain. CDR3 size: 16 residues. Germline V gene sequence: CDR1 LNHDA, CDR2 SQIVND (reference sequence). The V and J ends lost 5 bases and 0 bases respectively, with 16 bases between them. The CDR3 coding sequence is TGTGCCAGTAGTCCCTCCCTTGACGGCCCTAACTATGGCTACACCTTC. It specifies CASSPSLDGPNYGYTF.